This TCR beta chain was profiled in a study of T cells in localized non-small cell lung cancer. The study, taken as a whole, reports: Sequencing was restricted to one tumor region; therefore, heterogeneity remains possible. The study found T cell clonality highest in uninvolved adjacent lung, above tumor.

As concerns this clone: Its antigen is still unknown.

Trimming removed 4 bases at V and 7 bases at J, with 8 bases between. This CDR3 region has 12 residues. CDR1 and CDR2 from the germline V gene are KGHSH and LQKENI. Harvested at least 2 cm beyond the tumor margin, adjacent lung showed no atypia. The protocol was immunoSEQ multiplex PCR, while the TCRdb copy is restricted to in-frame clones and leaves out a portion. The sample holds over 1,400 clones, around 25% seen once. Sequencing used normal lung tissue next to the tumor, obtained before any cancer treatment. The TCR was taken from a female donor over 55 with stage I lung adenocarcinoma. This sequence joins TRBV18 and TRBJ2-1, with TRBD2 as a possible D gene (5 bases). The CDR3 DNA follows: TGTGCCAGCTCACTACTAGAAAATGAGCAGTTCTTC. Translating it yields CASSLLENEQFF.